Given below is one T cell receptor (beta chain) in context. The data originate from a study of OX40 agonist ivuxolimab in advanced cancers. Whole-study context: Ivuxolimab, an antibody that agonizes OX40 (CD134), was administered to the patients.

Only in-frame clones appear in the TCRdb table, and some are missing; sequencing was by immunoSEQ multiplex PCR. The data hold 20,000 to 25,000 clones, with about 93% observed a single time. V was trimmed by 2 bases and J by 5 bases, leaving 9 bases between them. CDR3 length: 14 residues. Germline CDR1 MRHNA, CDR2 SNTAGT. The J gene is TRBJ2-2, the V gene TRBV6-4; weak D call: TRBD2 (5 bases). This specimen consisted of CD4+ or CD8+ T cells sorted from blood, obtained in a trial of the OX40 agonist ivuxolimab. This TCR was recovered from an adult with an advanced solid tumor such as melanoma, head and neck, liver or kidney cancer. For the CDR3, the DNA is TGTGCCAGCAGTGACCGGGGTGATACCGGGGAGCTGTTTTTT. It translates to CASSDRGDTGELFF.